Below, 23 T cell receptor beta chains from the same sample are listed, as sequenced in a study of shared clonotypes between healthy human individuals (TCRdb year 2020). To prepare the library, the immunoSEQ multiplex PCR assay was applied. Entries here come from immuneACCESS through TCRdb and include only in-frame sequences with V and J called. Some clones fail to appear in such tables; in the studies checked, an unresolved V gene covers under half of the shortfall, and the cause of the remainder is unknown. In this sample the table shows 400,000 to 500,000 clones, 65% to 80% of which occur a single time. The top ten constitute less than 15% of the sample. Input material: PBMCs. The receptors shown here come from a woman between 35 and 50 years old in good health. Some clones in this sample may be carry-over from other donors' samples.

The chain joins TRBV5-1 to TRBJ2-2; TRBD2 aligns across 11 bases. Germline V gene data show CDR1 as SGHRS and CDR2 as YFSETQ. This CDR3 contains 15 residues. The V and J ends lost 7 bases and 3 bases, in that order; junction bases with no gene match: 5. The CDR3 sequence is CASGIAGGDTGELFF. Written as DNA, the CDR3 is TGCGCCAGCGGTATAGCGGGAGGGGACACCGGGGAGCTGTTTTTT.

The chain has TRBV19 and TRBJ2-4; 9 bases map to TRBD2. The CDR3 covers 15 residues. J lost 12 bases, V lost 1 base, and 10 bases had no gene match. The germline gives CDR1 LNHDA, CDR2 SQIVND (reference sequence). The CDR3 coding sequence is TGTGCCAGTAGTATAGGACGGGCTAGCGGGAATCATCAGTACTTC. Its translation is CASSIGRASGNHQYF.

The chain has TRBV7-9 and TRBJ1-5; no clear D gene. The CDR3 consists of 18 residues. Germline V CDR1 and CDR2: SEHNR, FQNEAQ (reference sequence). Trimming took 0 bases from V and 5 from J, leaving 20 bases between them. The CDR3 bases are TGTGCCAGCAGCTTAGCGGAGGGTTGGGAAACACTCTATCAGCCCCAGCATTTT. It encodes CASSLAEGWETLYQPQHF.

CDR3 sequence reads: CASSLAPTSAVLGSYEQYF. CDR3 nucleotide sequence: TGCGCCAGCAGCTTGGCCCCGACTAGTGCCGTCCTTGGGAGCTACGAGCAGTACTTC. The chain joins TRBV5-1 to TRBJ2-7; D perhaps matches TRBD2 (6 bases). The V end was cut by 0 bases, the J end by 3 bases, with 25 bases between. Germline CDR1 and CDR2: SGHRS and YFSETQ. The CDR3 loop spans 19 amino acids.

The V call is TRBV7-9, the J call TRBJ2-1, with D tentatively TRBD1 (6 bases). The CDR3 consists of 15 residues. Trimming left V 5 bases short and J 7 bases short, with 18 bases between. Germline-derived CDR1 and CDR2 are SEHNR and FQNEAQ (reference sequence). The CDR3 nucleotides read TGTGCCAGCAGCCCGCCGGGCGTCAGGGGTAATGAGCAGTTCTTC. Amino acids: CASSPPGVRGNEQFF.

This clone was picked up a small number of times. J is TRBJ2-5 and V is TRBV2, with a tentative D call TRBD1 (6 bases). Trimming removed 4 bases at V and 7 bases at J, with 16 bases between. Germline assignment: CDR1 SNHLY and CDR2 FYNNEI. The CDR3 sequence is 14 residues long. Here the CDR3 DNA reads TGTGCCAGCAGTGGGGGGCATGCAAGAGGGACCCAGTACTTC. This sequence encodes CASSGGHARGTQYF. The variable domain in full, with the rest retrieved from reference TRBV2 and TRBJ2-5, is EPEVTQTPSHQVTQMGQEVILRCVPISNHLYFYWYRQILGQKVEFLVSFYNNEISEKSEIFDDQFSVERPDGSNFTLKIRSTKLEDSAMYFCASSGGHARGTQYFGPGTRLLVL.

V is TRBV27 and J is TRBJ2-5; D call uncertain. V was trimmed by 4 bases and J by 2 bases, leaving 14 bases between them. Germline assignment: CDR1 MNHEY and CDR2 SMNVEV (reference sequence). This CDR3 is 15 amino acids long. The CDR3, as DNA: TGTGCCAGCAGTTCTAGGCGACGGGTTCAAGAGACCCAGTACTTC. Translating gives CASSSRRRVQETQYF.

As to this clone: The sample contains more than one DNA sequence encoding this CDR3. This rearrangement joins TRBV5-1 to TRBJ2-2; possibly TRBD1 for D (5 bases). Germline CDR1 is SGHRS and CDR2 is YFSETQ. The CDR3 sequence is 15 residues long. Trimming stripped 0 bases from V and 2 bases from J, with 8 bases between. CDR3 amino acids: CASSLAGPNTGELFF. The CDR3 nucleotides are TGCGCCAGCAGCTTGGCAGGGCCCAACACCGGGGAGCTGTTTTTT.

Here the CDR3 reads CASSLLKETQYF. CDR3 coding DNA: TGTGCCAGCAGTTTATTGAAAGAGACCCAGTACTTC. This chain connects TRBV28 to TRBJ2-5; D remains unclear. Germline V gene data show CDR1 as MDHEN and CDR2 as SYDVKM. The V end lost 1 base, the J end lost 3 bases, and 3 bases lay between the germline ends. The CDR3 runs 12 residues.

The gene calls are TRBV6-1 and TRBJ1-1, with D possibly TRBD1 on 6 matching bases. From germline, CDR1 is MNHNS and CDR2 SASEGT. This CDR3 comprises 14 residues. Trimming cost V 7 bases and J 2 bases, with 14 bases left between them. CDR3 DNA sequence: TGTGCCAGCACGGGGGACACCTATAACACTGAAGCTTTCTTT. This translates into CASTGDTYNTEAFF.

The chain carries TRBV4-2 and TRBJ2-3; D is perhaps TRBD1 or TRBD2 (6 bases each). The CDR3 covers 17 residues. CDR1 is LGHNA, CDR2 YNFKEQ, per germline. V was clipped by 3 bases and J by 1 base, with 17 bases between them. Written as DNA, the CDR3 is TGTGCCAGCAGCCAGCCCGGTGGAGGGGGAGGCACAGATACGCAGTATTTT. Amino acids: CASSQPGGGGGTDTQYF.

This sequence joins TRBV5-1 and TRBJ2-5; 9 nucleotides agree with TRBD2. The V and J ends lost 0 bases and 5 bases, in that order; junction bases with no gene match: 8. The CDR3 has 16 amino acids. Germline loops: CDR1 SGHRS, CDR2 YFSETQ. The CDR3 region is CASSLVAREGYETQYF. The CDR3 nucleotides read TGCGCCAGCAGCTTGGTAGCGCGGGAGGGGTACGAGACCCAGTACTTC.

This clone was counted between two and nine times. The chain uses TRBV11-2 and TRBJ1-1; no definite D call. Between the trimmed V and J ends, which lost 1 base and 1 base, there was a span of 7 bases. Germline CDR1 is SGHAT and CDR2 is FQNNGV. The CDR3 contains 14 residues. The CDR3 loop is CASSLVSGNTEAFF. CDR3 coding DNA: TGTGCCAGCAGCTTAGTGTCAGGGAACACTGAAGCTTTCTTT.

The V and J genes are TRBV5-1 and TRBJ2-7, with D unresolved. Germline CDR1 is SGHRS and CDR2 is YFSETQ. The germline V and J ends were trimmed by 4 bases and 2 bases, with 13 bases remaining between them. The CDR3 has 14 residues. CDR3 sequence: CASSVAVSPYEQYF. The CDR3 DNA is TGCGCCAGCAGCGTGGCGGTTAGCCCCTACGAGCAGTACTTC.

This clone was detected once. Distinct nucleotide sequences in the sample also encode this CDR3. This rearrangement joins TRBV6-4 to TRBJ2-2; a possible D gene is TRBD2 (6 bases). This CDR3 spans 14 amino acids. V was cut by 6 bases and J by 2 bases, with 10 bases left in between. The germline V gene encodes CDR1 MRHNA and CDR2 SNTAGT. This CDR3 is CASSDGGNTGELFF. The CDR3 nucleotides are TGTGCCAGCAGCGACGGGGGAAACACCGGGGAGCTGTTTTTT.

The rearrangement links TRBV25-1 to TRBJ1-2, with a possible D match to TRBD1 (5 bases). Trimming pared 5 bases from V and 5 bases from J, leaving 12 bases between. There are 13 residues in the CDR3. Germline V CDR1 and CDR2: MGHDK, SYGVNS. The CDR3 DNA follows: TGTGCCAGCAGTTATCCAGGGCGTTATGGCTACACCTTC. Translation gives CASSYPGRYGYTF.

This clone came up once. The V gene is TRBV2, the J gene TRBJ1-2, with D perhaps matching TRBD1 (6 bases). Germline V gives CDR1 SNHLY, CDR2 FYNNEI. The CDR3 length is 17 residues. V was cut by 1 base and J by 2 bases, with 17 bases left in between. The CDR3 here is CASSEGQEYLQNYGYTF. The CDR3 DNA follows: TGTGCCAGCAGTGAAGGACAGGAGTATTTACAAAACTATGGCTACACCTTC.

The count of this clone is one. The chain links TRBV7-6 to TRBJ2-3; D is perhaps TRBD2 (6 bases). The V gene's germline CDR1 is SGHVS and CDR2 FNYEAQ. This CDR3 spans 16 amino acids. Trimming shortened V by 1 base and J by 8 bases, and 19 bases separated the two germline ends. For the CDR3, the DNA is TGTGCCAGCAGCTTAGAAGGAGGACTAAATGTAGGTACGCAGTATTTT. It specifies CASSLEGGLNVGTQYF.

The CDR3 sequence: CASSLLRGKQFF. DNA of the CDR3: TGTGCCAGCAGTTTGTTGCGGGGTAAGCAGTTCTTC. The V and J genes are TRBV28 and TRBJ2-1, with D possibly matching TRBD2 (6 bases). Germline V lookup: CDR1 MDHEN, CDR2 SYDVKM. The CDR3 extends over 12 amino acids. V was clipped by 3 bases and J by 11 bases, with 11 bases between them.

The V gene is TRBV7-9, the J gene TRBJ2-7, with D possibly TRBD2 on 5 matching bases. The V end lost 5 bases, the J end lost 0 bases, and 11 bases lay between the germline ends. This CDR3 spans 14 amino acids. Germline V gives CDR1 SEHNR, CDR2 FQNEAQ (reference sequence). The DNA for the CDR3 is TGTGCCAGCAGCCCTACGACTACCTCCTACGAGCAGTACTTC. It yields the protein CASSPTTTSYEQYF.

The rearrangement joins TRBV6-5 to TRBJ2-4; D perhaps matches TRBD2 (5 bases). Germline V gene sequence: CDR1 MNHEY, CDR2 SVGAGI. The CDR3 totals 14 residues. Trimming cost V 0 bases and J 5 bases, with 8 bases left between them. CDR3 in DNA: TGTGCCAGCAGTTACTCGCGGGCCCAAAACATTCAGTACTTC. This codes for CASSYSRAQNIQYF.

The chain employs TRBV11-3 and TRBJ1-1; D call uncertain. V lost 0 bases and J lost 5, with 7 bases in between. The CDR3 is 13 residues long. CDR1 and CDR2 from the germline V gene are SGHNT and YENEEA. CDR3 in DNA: TGTGCCAGCAGCTTAGAGGCGCGAACTGAAGCTTTCTTT. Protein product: CASSLEARTEAFF.

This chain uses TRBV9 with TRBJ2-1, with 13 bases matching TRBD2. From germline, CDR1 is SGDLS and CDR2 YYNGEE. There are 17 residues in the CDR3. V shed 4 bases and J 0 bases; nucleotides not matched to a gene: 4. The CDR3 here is CASSPRTSGSSYNEQFF. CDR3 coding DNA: TGTGCCAGCAGCCCTCGGACTAGCGGGAGCTCCTACAATGAGCAGTTCTTC.